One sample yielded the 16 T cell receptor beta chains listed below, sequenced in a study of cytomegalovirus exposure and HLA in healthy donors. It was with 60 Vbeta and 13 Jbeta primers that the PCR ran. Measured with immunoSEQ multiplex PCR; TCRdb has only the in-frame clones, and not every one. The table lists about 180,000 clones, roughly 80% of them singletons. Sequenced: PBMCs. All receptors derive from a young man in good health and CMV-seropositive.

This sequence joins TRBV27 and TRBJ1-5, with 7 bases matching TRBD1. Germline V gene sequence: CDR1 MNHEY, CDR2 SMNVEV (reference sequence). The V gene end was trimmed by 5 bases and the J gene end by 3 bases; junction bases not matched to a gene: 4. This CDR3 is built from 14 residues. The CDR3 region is CASSPGTDNQPQHF. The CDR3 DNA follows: TGTGCCAGCAGTCCTGGGACAGACAATCAGCCCCAGCATTTT.

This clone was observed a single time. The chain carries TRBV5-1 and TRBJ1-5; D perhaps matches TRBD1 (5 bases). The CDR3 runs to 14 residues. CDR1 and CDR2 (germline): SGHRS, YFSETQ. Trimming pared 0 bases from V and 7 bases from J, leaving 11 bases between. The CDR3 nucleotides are TGCGCCAGCAGCTTGGGGGGGGGTACCCAGCCCCAGCATTTT. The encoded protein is CASSLGGGTQPQHF.

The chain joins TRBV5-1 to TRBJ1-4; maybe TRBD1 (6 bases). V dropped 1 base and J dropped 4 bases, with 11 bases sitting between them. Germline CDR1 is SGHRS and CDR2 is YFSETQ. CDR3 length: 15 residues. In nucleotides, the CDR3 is TGCGCCAGCAGCTTGAGAGCAGGGGTTAATGAAAAACTGTTTTTT. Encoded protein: CASSLRAGVNEKLFF.

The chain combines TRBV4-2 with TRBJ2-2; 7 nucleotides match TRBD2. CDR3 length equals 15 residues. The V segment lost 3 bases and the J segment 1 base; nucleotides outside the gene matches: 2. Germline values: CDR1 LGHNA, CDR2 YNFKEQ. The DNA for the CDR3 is TGTGCCAGCAGCCAGCGGGGGAGGAACACCGGGGAGCTGTTTTTT. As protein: CASSQRGRNTGELFF.

The CDR3 is CASSYSGGISTDTQYF. DNA of the CDR3: TGTGCCAGCAGTTACTCGGGCGGGATTAGCACAGATACGCAGTATTTT. The rearrangement uses TRBV6-5 and TRBJ2-3; the D gene is possibly TRBD2 (6 bases). The ends were cut back, 0 bases at V and 0 bases at J, with 10 bases in the middle. Looked up from germline, CDR1 is MNHEY and CDR2 is SVGAGI. The CDR3 runs to 16 residues.

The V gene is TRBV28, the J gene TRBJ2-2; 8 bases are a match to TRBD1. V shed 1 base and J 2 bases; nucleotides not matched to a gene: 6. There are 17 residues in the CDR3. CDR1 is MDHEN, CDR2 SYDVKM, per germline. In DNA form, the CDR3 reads TGTGCCAGCAGTTTATTATCAGGGGGCCTTAACACCGGGGAGCTGTTTTTT. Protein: CASSLLSGGLNTGELFF.

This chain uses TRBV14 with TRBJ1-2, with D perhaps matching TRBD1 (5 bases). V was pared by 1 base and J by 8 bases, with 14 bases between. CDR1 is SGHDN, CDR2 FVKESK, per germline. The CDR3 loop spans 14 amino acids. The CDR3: CASSQGHFGGGYTF. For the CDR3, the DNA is TGTGCCAGCAGCCAAGGCCATTTCGGGGGGGGCTACACCTTC.

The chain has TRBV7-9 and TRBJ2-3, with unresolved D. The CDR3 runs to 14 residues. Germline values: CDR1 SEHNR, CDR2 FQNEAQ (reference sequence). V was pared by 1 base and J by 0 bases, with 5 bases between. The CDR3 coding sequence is TGTGCCAGCAGCTTAGGGCAGAGCACAGATACGCAGTATTTT. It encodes CASSLGQSTDTQYF.

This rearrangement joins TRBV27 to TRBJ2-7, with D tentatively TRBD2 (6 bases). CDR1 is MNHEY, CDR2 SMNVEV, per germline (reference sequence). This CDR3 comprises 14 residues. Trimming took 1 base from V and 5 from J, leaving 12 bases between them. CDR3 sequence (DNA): TGTGCCAGCAGTTTATGGGCTTCGGGGGACGAGCAGTACTTC. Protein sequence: CASSLWASGDEQYF.

The CDR3 nucleotides read TGTGCCAGCACCCTTCTTGACAGGGCCCAAGAGACCCAGTACTTC. Its protein product is CASTLLDRAQETQYF. The V and J genes are TRBV11-2 and TRBJ2-5; 7 bases fit TRBD1. V gave up 7 bases and J gave up 1 base; unmatched junction bases: 9. The CDR3 runs 15 residues. Germline V lookup: CDR1 SGHAT, CDR2 FQNNGV.

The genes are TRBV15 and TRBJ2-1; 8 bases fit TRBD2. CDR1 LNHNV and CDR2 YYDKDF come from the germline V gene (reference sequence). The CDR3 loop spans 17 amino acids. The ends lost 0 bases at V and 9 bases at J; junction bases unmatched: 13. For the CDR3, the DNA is TGTGCCACCAGCAGAGATGTTCAAGCGGGAGCTACGGGTGAGCAGTTCTTC. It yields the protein CATSRDVQAGATGEQFF.

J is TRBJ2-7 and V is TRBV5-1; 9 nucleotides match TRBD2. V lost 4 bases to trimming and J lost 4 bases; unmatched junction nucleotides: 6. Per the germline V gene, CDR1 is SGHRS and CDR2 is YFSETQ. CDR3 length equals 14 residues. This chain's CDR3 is CASSRGLAIYEQYF. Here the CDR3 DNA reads TGCGCCAGCAGCCGAGGACTAGCGATTTACGAGCAGTACTTC.

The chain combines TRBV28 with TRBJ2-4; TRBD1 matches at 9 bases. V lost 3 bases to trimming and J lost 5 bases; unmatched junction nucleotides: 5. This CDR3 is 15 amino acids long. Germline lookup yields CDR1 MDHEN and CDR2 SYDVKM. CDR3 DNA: TGTGCCAGCAGTTTGCAGGGACAGGGCCAAAACATTCAGTACTTC. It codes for CASSLQGQGQNIQYF. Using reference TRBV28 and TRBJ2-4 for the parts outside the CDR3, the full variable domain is DVKVTQSSRYLVKRTGEKVFLECVQDMDHENMFWYRQDPGLGLRLIYFSYDVKMKEKGDIPEGYSVSREKKERFSLILESASTNQTSMYLCASSLQGQGQNIQYFGAGTRLSVL.

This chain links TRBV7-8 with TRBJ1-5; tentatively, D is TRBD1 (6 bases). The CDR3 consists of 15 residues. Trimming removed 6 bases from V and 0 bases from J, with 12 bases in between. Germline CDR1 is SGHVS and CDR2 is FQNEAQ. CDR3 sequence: CASRAGTFSNQPQHF. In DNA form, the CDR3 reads TGTGCCAGCAGAGCCGGGACATTTAGCAATCAGCCCCAGCATTTT.

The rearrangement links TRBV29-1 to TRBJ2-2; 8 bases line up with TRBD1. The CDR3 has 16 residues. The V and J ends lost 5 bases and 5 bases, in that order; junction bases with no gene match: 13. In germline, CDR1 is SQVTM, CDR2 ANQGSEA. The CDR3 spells CSVQWIDRGSTGELFF. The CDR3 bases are TGCAGCGTTCAATGGATCGACAGGGGTTCAACCGGGGAGCTGTTTTTT.

The CDR3 reads CAIRDSSNEKLFF. The CDR3 nucleotides are TGTGCCATCAGGGACAGTTCTAATGAAAAACTGTTTTTT. The chain carries TRBV10-3 and TRBJ1-4; a possible D gene is TRBD1 (6 bases). Germline CDR1 reads ENHRY; CDR2 reads SYGVKD. This CDR3 contains 13 residues. V dropped 6 bases and J dropped 3 bases, with 8 bases sitting between them.